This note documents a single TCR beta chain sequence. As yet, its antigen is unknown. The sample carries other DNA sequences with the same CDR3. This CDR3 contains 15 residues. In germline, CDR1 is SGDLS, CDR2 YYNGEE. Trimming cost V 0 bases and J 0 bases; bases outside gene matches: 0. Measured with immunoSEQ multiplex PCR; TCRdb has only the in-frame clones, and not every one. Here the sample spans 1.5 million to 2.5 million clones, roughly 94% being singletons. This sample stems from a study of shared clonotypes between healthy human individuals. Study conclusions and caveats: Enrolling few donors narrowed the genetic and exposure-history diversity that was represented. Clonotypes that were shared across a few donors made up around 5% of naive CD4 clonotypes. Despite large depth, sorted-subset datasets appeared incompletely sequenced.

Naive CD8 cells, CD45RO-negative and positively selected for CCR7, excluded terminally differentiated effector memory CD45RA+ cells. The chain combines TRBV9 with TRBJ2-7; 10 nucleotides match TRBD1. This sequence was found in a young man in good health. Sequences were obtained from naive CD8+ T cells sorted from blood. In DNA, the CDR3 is TGTGCCAGCAGCGTAGGACAGGGGGCCTCCTACGAGCAGTACTTC. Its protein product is CASSVGQGASYEQYF. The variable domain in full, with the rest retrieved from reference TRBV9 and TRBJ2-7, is DSGVTQTPKHLITATGQRVTLRCSPRSGDLSVYWYQQSLDQGLQFLIQYYNGEERAKGNILERFSAQQFPDLHSELNLSSLELGDSALYFCASSVGQGASYEQYFGPGTRLTVT.